The clone carrying this T cell receptor (beta chain) was recorded a few times. This sample was included in a study of control samples from healthy donors and cancer patients. Here immunoSEQ multiplex PCR was the method, and the copy in TCRdb shows in-frame clones only, minus some. The profile shows 150,000 or so clones, over 85% of them singletons. There are 16 residues in the CDR3. With 2 bases removed from V and 2 bases from J, the gap between germline ends came to 15 bases. Germline CDR1 reads SNHLY; CDR2 reads FYNNEI. Input material: blood. This sequence originates from a man between 25 and 39 years old in good health. J is TRBJ1-2 and V is TRBV2; D may be TRBD1 (6 bases). In DNA form, the CDR3 reads TGTGCCAGCAGTGAACAGGGGAACGTCCCGAACTATGGCTACACCTTC. Amino acid sequence: CASSEQGNVPNYGYTF.